This T cell receptor beta chain was recovered during a study of molecular identifiers for immune sequencing clone quantification. Whole-study results and caveats: The sizes of highly expanded clones could be underestimated when identical TCR molecules share a barcode.

Between 20,000 and 1,000,000 sorted cells, with 10%, 30% or 50% RNA, yielded naive CD8 libraries. In preparing bulk TCR libraries, previously described methods and listed TCR primers were used. MiXCR, applied by TCRdb to the PCR reads, yields one record per CDR3 protein. The sample lists 400,000 to 600,000 distinct CDR3 sequences, around 25% occurring once. Germline V lookup: CDR1 SGHVS, CDR2 FQNEAQ. The CDR3 runs to 15 residues. Comment on this clonotype: Its antigen remains unknown. A read error may explain this, as a much larger clone is one base away.

This receptor was taken from a human donor in good health. Some libraries in this study had Jurkat cell RNA spiked in. V and J are TRBV7-8 and TRBJ2-1; TRBD2 matches 10 bases. The sequencing input was naive CD8+ T cells from blood, with Jurkat cell RNA spiked in. Regarding subset: FACS-sorted CD8+CD4-CCR7+CD45RA+ naive T cells. CDR3 DNA: TGTGCCAGCAGCTCCGCTCTAGCGGGAGACAATGAGCAGATCTTC. Protein sequence: CASSSALAGDNEQIF.